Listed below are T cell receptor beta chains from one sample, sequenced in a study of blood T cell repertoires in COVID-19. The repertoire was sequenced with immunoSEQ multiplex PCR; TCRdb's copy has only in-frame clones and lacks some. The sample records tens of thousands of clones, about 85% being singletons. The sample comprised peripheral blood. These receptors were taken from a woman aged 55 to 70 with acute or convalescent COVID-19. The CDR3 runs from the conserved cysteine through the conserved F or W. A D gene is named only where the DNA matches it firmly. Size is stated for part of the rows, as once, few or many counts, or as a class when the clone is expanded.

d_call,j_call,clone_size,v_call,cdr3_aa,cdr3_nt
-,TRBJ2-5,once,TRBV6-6,CASSYSGAKGTQYF,TGTGCCAGCAGTTACTCTGGGGCGAAGGGGACCCAGTACTTC
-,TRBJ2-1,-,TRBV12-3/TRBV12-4,CASSFSHEQFF,TGTGCCAGCAGTTTTAGCCATGAGCAGTTCTTC
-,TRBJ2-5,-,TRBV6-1,CASSEEVGRAETQYF,TGTGCCAGCAGTGAAGAGGTGGGCAGGGCAGAGACCCAGTACTTC
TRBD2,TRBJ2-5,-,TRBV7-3,CASSRGLAGGPYRETQYF,TGTGCCAGCAGTAGAGGACTAGCGGGGGGGCCGTACCGAGAGACCCAGTACTTC
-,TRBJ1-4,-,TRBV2,CASSVRGGNNEKLFF,TGTGCCAGCAGTGTGCGGGGGGGAAATAATGAAAAACTGTTTTTT
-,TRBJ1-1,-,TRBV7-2,CASSPFSGMSTEAFF,TGTGCCAGCAGCCCGTTCTCAGGGATGAGCACTGAAGCTTTCTTT
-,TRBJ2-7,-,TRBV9,CASNSGVGNYEQYF,TGTGCCAGCAATTCGGGAGTTGGTAACTACGAGCAGTACTTC
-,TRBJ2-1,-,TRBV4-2,CASSQAPADYNEQFF,TGTGCCAGCAGCCAAGCTCCGGCGGATTACAATGAGCAGTTCTTC
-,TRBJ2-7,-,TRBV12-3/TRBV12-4,CASSQTDSYEQYF,TGTGCCAGCAGCCAGACAGACTCCTACGAGCAGTACTTC
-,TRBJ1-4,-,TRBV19,CASSPDGGPYEKLFF,TGTGCCAGTAGTCCCGACGGGGGGCCGTATGAAAAACTGTTTTTT
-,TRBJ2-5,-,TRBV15,CATSRDRSQETQYF,TGTGCCACCAGCAGAGACAGAAGCCAAGAGACCCAGTACTTC
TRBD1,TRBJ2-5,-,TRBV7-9,CASSLEGAREETQYF,TGTGCCAGCAGCTTAGAGGGGGCGCGAGAAGAGACCCAGTACTTC
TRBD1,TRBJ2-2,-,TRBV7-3,CASSLGTGTTGELFF,TGTGCCAGCAGCTTAGGGACAGGGACCACCGGGGAGCTGTTTTTT
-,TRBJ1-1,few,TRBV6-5,CASTPKRLNTEAFF,TGTGCCAGCACCCCTAAGAGGCTGAACACTGAAGCTTTCTTT
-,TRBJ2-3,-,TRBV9,CASSVVITDTQYF,TGTGCCAGCAGCGTTGTAATCACAGATACGCAGTATTTT
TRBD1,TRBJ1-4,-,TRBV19,CASREGGQGSEKLFF,TGTGCCAGTAGAGAGGGGGGACAGGGGAGTGAAAAACTGTTTTTT
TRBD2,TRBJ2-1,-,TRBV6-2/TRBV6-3,CASSYRREVNEQFF,TGTGCCAGCAGTTACAGGCGGGAGGTGAATGAGCAGTTCTTC
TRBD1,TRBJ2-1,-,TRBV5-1,CASSSAGTAYNEQFF,TGCGCCAGCAGCTCGGCCGGGACAGCTTACAATGAGCAGTTCTTC
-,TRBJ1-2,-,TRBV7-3,CASSPTAGLSYGYTF,TGTGCCAGCAGCCCCACTGCGGGGCTTAGCTATGGCTACACCTTC
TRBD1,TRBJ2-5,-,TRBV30,CAWGAGQGQETQYF,TGTGCCTGGGGAGCTGGACAGGGTCAAGAGACCCAGTACTTC
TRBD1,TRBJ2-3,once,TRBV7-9,CASSPGQGALDTQYF,TGTGCCAGCAGCCCCGGACAGGGGGCATTAGATACGCAGTATTTT
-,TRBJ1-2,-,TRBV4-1,CASSQDRSGRSGYTF,TGCGCCAGCAGCCAAGACAGGTCTGGAAGAAGTGGCTACACCTTC
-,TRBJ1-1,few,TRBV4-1,CASSQPFRGTEAFF,TGCGCCAGCAGCCAACCTTTTCGCGGCACTGAAGCTTTCTTT
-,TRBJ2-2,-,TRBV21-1,CASSKALQYTGELFF,TGTGCCAGCAGCAAAGCGCTACAGTACACCGGGGAGCTGTTTTTT
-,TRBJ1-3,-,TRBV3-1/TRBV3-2,CASSQPKGNTIYF,TGTGCCAGCAGCCAACCCAAGGGGAACACCATATATTTT
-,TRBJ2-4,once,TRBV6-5,CASRTGGIQNIQYF,TGTGCCAGCAGGACTGGGGGGATCCAAAACATTCAGTACTTC
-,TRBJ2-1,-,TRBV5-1,CASSFGLTPSNEQFF,TGCGCCAGCAGCTTTGGTCTCACTCCATCCAATGAGCAGTTCTTC
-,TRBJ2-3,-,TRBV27,CASSLSKSTQYF,TGTGCCAGCAGTTTATCTAAGAGTACGCAGTATTTT
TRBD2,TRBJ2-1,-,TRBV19,CASSRTSGFSEQFF,TGTGCCAGTAGTCGGACTAGCGGCTTCAGCGAGCAGTTCTTC
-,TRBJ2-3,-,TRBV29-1,CSVSGLPSASTDTQYF,TGCAGCGTTTCTGGGCTACCGTCGGCTAGCACAGATACGCAGTATTTT
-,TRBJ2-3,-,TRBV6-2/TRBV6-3,CASSTAGPSTDTQYF,TGTGCCAGCAGTACCGCGGGACCCAGCACAGATACGCAGTATTTT
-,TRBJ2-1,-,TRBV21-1,CASSNVWEVNEQFF,TGTGCCAGCAGCAACGTCTGGGAGGTGAATGAGCAGTTCTTC
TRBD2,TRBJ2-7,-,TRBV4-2,CASSQGGGYEQYF,TGTGCCAGCAGCCAAGGGGGAGGGTACGAGCAGTACTTC
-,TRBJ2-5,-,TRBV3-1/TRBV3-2,CASSLGHRGETQYF,TGTGCCAGCAGCCTGGGGCACAGAGGAGAGACCCAGTACTTC
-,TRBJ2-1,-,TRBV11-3,CASSTDYKNEQFF,TGTGCCAGCAGCACGGACTATAAAAATGAGCAGTTCTTC
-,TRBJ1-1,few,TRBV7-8,CASSFESGLRNTEAFF,TGTGCCAGCAGCTTTGAATCGGGGTTGAGGAACACTGAAGCTTTCTTT
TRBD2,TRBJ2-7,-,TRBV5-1,CASSPIGAGAASFYEQYF,TGCGCCAGCAGCCCCATAGGAGCGGGAGCCGCCTCTTTCTACGAGCAGTACTTC
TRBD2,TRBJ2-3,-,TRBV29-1,CSYRASGGSGDTQYF,TGCAGCTATCGGGCTAGCGGGGGGAGTGGAGATACGCAGTATTTT
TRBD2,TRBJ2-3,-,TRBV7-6,CASSPPGLAGASDTQYF,TGTGCCAGCAGCCCTCCCGGGTTAGCGGGAGCGTCAGATACGCAGTATTTT
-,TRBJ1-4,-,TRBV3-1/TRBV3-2,CASSQAGNREKLFF,TGTGCCAGCAGCCAAGCAGGGAATCGTGAAAAACTGTTTTTT
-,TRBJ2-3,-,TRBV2,CASRFAGSKDTQYF,TGTGCCAGCAGATTTGCGGGATCGAAGGATACGCAGTATTTT
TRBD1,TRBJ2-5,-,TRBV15,CATSGGTGGDQETQYF,TGTGCCACCAGCGGGGGGACAGGGGGCGACCAAGAGACCCAGTACTTC
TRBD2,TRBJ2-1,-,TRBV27,CASSSLRLAGDMDEQFF,TGTGCCAGCAGTTCCCTTCGGCTAGCGGGAGATATGGATGAGCAGTTCTTC
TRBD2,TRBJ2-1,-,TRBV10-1,CAKRTVPNGTSVVNEQFF,TGCGCCAAGAGGACAGTTCCAAACGGGACTAGTGTCGTCAATGAGCAGTTCTTC
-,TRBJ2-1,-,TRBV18,CASSPSQAAYNEQFF,TGTGCCAGCTCACCGAGCCAGGCCGCCTACAATGAGCAGTTCTTC
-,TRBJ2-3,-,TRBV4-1,CASSQGGLRGSSDTQYF,TGCGCCAGCAGCCAAGGGGGGCTGCGCGGGAGTTCAGATACGCAGTATTTT
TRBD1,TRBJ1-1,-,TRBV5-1,CASSARQGLNTEAFF,TGCGCCAGCAGCGCCAGACAGGGCCTGAACACTGAAGCTTTCTTT
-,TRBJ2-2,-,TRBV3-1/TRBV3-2,CASSQDPIAVNTGELFF,TGTGCCAGCAGCCAAGATCCGATAGCAGTGAACACCGGGGAGCTGTTTTTT
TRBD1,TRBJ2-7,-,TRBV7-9,CASSLPGQASYEQYF,TGTGCCAGCAGCCTACCGGGACAGGCCTCCTACGAGCAGTACTTC
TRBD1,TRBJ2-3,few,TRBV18,CASSFGQGAIDTQYF,TGTGCCAGCTCATTCGGGCAGGGGGCGATAGATACGCAGTATTTT
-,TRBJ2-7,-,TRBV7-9,CASSLVLYEQYF,TGTGCCAGCAGCTTAGTACTCTACGAGCAGTACTTC
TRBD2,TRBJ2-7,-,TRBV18,CASSPQGAGGPYEQYF,TGTGCCAGCTCCCCCCAGGGAGCGGGGGGACCCTACGAGCAGTACTTC
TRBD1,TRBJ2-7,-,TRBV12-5,CASGPGTALLYEQYF,TGTGCTAGTGGACCCGGGACAGCGTTACTCTACGAGCAGTACTTC
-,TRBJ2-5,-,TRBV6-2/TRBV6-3,CASSYSGSQETQYF,TGTGCCAGCAGTTACTCCGGGAGTCAAGAGACCCAGTACTTC
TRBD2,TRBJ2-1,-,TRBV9,CASSTGTNTLGQFF,TGTGCCAGCAGCACCGGGACTAACACCCTCGGGCAGTTCTTC
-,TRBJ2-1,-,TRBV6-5,CASSFYHRDNEQFF,TGTGCCAGCAGTTTTTATCATCGGGACAATGAGCAGTTCTTC
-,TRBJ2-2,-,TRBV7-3,CASSFTANTGELFF,TGTGCCAGCAGCTTTACAGCGAACACCGGGGAGCTGTTTTTT
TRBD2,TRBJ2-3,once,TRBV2,CASRESGATTQYF,TGTGCCAGCAGGGAAAGCGGGGCGACTACGCAGTATTTT
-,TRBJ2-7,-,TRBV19,CASGGRGASYEQYF,TGTGCCAGCGGGGGGCGAGGGGCCTCCTACGAGCAGTACTTC
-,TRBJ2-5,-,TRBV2,CASSAGRQETQYF,TGTGCCAGCAGTGCGGGTCGTCAGGAGACCCAGTACTTC